Detailed here is one T cell receptor beta chain. There is no known antigen for this receptor. Base-call qualities are not available, and no considerably larger clone is one nucleotide away. These data are taken from a study of T cell repertoires in aging, cancer and after chemotherapy (dated by TCRdb to the late 2010s). Some background on the complete study: The donors fell into six age groups ranging from 30 or younger to 70 or older, and each group had at least three individuals. Approximately 10 million TCR reads were contained in the full dataset. Paired pre- and post-chemotherapy samples in the solid tumor group came from brain tumor (glioblastoma) patients receiving temozolomide-based therapy. To examine immunoaging and T cell reconstitution after chemotherapy, the study profiled TCR beta repertoires in peripheral blood from healthy donors and cancer patients. The cohort comprised 200 to 250 cancer patients, 85 to 94 with hematological and around 120 with solid cancers, plus 95 healthy donors as a reference group.

V drops 1 base and J drops 5 bases, leaving 15 bases in between. As encoded in the germline V gene (reference sequence), CDR1 is SEHNR while CDR2 is FQNEAQ. The CDR3 runs 15 residues from the cysteine to the phenylalanine. The DNA shown is the 45-base CDR3, in frame from base 1. Rearranged TRB sequences spanning V, D and J segments were amplified in a multiplex touch-down PCR with a mixed TRB-A/B primer pool. Two consecutive PCR reactions with Phusion HS II polymerase added Illumina adapters and sample indices to the amplicons. The amplicons were purified from gel with the NucleoSpin Gel and PCR Clean-up kit and then assessed with Qubit and an Agilent 2100 Bioanalyzer. Libraries were sequenced on an Illumina MiSeq using 600-cycle, single-indexed, paired-end runs. Turning to the authors' computational methods: Processing of the TRB sequences was carried out with MiXCR versions 2.12 and 3.0.5. Each unique CDR3 nucleotide sequence counted as one clone, and only productive sequences with at least two reads were retained. The repertoire metrics were Shannon diversity, evenness, clonality (defined as one minus evenness), and alpha-parameterized diversity profiles covering alpha 0 to 5. The IGoR algorithm was used to calculate generation probabilities for clones in the paired samples taken before and after chemotherapy. TCRdb cleaned the public reads at Q25 with fastp, built clones with MiXCR and kept in-frame beta chains. Rows merge per CDR3 protein into single entries with the most common DNA and genes. These V and J calls derive from TCRdb rather than the authors' analysis. This sample lists 1,500 to 2,000 distinct CDR3 sequences; around 24% were detected once. About 19% of the sample rests with the top ten.

TCR beta rearrangements were amplified from genomic DNA isolated from peripheral blood, not from sorted cells or RNA. The investigation overall reported the following: Median generation probability increased over the chemotherapy interval in both cancer cohorts, suggesting repertoire reconstitution through rebound thymic output. In healthy donors, the decline in TCR diversity with age was mainly due to loss of richness, whereas in cancer patients loss of evenness also played a role. Significantly lower blood TCR diversity and higher clonality were observed in untreated patients with hematological or solid cancers than in age-matched healthy donors. The authors noted that the repertoire data do not allow conclusions about immunological memory after chemotherapy.

The sequenced sample consisted of blood. The receptor was derived from a human donor with a solid tumor. The rearranged chain carries TRBV7-9 and TRBJ2-7; the D region possibly corresponds to TRBD1 (6 bases align). In nucleotides, the sequence is TGTGCCAGCAGCTTAGGCGCCGGACAGAAACACGAGCAGTACTTC. The resulting protein is CASSLGAGQKHEQYF.